This is a list of T cell receptor beta chains from one sample in a study of shared clonotypes between healthy human individuals. This table comes from immunoSEQ multiplex PCR, and its TCRdb copy is limited to in-frame clones, with some not included. The repertoire holds approximately 1.4 million clones, with approximately 98% as singletons. The specimen was naive CD4+ T cells sorted from blood. Receptors originate from a man aged 25 to 45 in good health. CDR3s include the opening cysteine and the closing phenylalanine or tryptophan. A D gene is named only where the DNA matches it firmly. Only some rows state a clone size, as once, few, many or a class for expanded clones.

d_gene	v_gene	abundance	j_gene	CDR3aa	CDR3nt
.	TRBV10-3	.	TRBJ1-1	CAISEGTRTEAFF	TGTGCCATCAGTGAGGGGACCCGCACTGAAGCTTTCTTT
TRBD2	TRBV7-9	.	TRBJ2-1	CASSENSGRAHSEQFF	TGTGCCAGCAGCGAAAATAGCGGGAGGGCCCACAGTGAGCAGTTCTTC
TRBD2	TRBV6-5	.	TRBJ2-1	CASSYSSGKNNEQFF	TGTGCCAGCAGTTATTCTAGCGGGAAGAACAATGAGCAGTTCTTC
.	TRBV4-3	.	TRBJ2-7	CASNRSISYEQYF	TGCGCCAGCAACCGGAGCATATCCTACGAGCAGTACTTC
.	TRBV7-2	.	TRBJ2-2	CASSPSWGAGELFF	TGTGCCAGCAGCCCTAGCTGGGGAGCCGGGGAGCTGTTTTTT
TRBD2	TRBV7-9	.	TRBJ2-2	CASSLEAGTGELFF	TGTGCCAGCAGCTTGGAAGCGGGGACCGGGGAGCTGTTTTTT
.	TRBV29-1	.	TRBJ2-1	CSVALQSDEQFF	TGCAGCGTAGCCCTCCAGAGCGACGAGCAGTTCTTC
.	TRBV2	.	TRBJ2-3	CASSVGGADTQYF	TGTGCCAGCAGTGTTGGAGGGGCGGATACGCAGTATTTT
TRBD1	TRBV2	.	TRBJ2-7	CASSEQGVTYEQYF	TGTGCCAGCAGTGAACAGGGGGTTACCTACGAGCAGTACTTC
TRBD1	TRBV28	.	TRBJ2-7	CASSPDREFYEQYF	TGTGCCAGCAGTCCTGACAGGGAGTTCTACGAGCAGTACTTC
.	TRBV29-1	.	TRBJ2-1	CSVTGLSYNEQFF	TGCAGCGTTACAGGGTTATCATACAATGAGCAGTTCTTC
TRBD1	TRBV27	.	TRBJ2-7	CASSLKGWGDRGYEQYF	TGTGCCAGCAGTTTAAAGGGTTGGGGGGACAGGGGCTACGAGCAGTACTTC
TRBD2	TRBV9	.	TRBJ2-1	CASSRLAGNNEQFF	TGTGCCAGCAGCCGACTAGCGGGAAACAATGAGCAGTTCTTC
TRBD1	TRBV5-1	.	TRBJ2-3	CASSAGQGTDTQYF	TGCGCCAGCAGCGCGGGACAGGGGACAGATACGCAGTATTTT
TRBD2	TRBV9	.	TRBJ2-7	CASSQGGDYSYEQYF	TGTGCCAGCAGCCAGGGCGGGGACTACTCCTACGAGCAGTACTTC
.	TRBV19	.	TRBJ1-5	CASSIQASGQPQHF	TGTGCCAGTAGTATCCAGGCCTCGGGTCAGCCCCAGCATTTT
.	TRBV29-1	.	TRBJ2-1	CSVEGGQRRGSYNEQFF	TGCAGCGTTGAAGGAGGTCAGCGCAGGGGCTCATACAATGAGCAGTTCTTC
TRBD2	TRBV9	.	TRBJ2-3	CASSVVAGGPVDTQYF	TGTGCCAGCAGCGTAGTCGCGGGAGGGCCTGTAGATACGCAGTATTTT
.	TRBV10-3	once	TRBJ1-1	CAIRGTGHAHTEAFF	TGTGCCATCAGGGGTACGGGACACGCACACACTGAAGCTTTCTTT
.	TRBV9	.	TRBJ2-3	CASSLDEVLDTQYF	TGTGCCAGCAGCCTAGATGAGGTGCTGGATACGCAGTATTTT
.	TRBV5-1	.	TRBJ2-1	CASSPERSRANEQFF	TGCGCCAGCAGCCCAGAACGGTCACGGGCGAATGAGCAGTTCTTC
.	TRBV6-5	.	TRBJ2-1	CASSYREPGRDNEQFF	TGTGCCAGCAGTTATCGGGAGCCAGGCCGGGACAATGAGCAGTTCTTC
.	TRBV5-1	.	TRBJ2-2	CASSLVVSGELFF	TGCGCCAGCAGCTTAGTGGTATCCGGGGAGCTGTTTTTT
TRBD1	TRBV5-4	.	TRBJ1-4	CASSLDRGREMGFF	TGTGCCAGCAGCTTGGACAGGGGTCGGGAAATGGGGTTTTTT
.	TRBV27	.	TRBJ1-2	CASSFRGVKLYGYTF	TGTGCCAGCAGTTTTCGGGGGGTAAAACTCTATGGCTACACCTTC
.	TRBV19	.	TRBJ1-5	CASSMISWPQHF	TGTGCCAGTAGTATGATTTCCTGGCCCCAGCATTTT
TRBD1	TRBV2	.	TRBJ1-2	CASSEVAGTGSNGYTF	TGTGCCAGCAGTGAAGTGGCCGGGACAGGGAGCAATGGCTACACCTTC
.	TRBV5-1	.	TRBJ1-5	CASSLQGHNNQPQHF	TGCGCCAGCAGCTTACAGGGACATAACAATCAGCCCCAGCATTTT
.	TRBV18	.	TRBJ2-3	CASSPPGGLGTDTQYF	TGTGCCAGCTCACCACCAGGGGGGCTAGGCACAGATACGCAGTATTTT
.	TRBV5-1	.	TRBJ1-1	CASSLVLNTEAFF	TGCGCCAGCAGCTTGGTATTGAACACTGAAGCTTTCTTT
.	TRBV18	.	TRBJ1-2	CASSPKQGYGYTF	TGTGCCAGCTCACCTAAGCAAGGGTACGGCTACACCTTC
TRBD1	TRBV18	.	TRBJ2-5	CASSFFRDRSSETQYF	TGTGCCAGCTCATTCTTCCGGGACAGGTCCAGCGAGACCCAGTACTTC
TRBD1	TRBV7-9	.	TRBJ1-1	CASSSGQGANTEAFF	TGTGCCAGCAGCTCCGGACAGGGGGCGAACACTGAAGCTTTCTTT
.	TRBV18	.	TRBJ2-7	CASSPKSDAYEQYF	TGTGCCAGCTCACCCAAATCAGATGCCTACGAGCAGTACTTC
.	TRBV7-9	.	TRBJ1-1	CASSLEGNTEAFF	TGTGCCAGCAGCTTAGAGGGGAACACTGAAGCTTTCTTT
.	TRBV7-9	once	TRBJ1-2	CASSPPGRDNGYTF	TGTGCCAGCAGCCCCCCGGGCAGGGACAACGGCTACACCTTC
TRBD1	TRBV18	.	TRBJ1-2	CASSPWTGIRGYTF	TGTGCCAGCTCACCTTGGACAGGCATTCGGGGCTACACCTTC
.	TRBV29-1	once	TRBJ1-1	CSVDSSAEAFF	TGCAGCGTAGACAGCTCCGCTGAAGCTTTCTTT
.	TRBV5-1	.	TRBJ2-1	CASSFQTTSSYNEQFF	TGCGCCAGCAGCTTTCAAACCACGAGCTCCTACAATGAGCAGTTCTTC
.	TRBV4-1	.	TRBJ2-1	CASSHPGLTVVMQFF	TGCGCCAGCAGCCACCCGGGACTCACCGTTGTAATGCAGTTCTTC
.	TRBV9	.	TRBJ2-3	CASSAPLEGRDTQYF	TGTGCCAGCAGCGCCCCTCTGGAGGGCCGAGATACGCAGTATTTT
.	TRBV9	.	TRBJ2-1	CASSVDGRLGNNEQFF	TGTGCCAGCAGCGTAGACGGGAGACTGGGCAACAATGAGCAGTTCTTC
.	TRBV28	once	TRBJ2-3	CASRSGGTSTDTQYF	TGTGCCAGCAGGTCTGGCGGGACTAGCACAGATACGCAGTATTTT
.	TRBV19	.	TRBJ2-1	CASSPLGGGAGNEQFF	TGTGCCAGTAGTCCCTTAGGCGGGGGCGCCGGCAATGAGCAGTTCTTC
TRBD2	TRBV9	.	TRBJ2-1	CASGGSSYNEQFF	TGTGCCAGCGGCGGGAGCTCCTACAATGAGCAGTTCTTC
.	TRBV5-6	.	TRBJ2-7	CASSLRTPYEQYF	TGTGCCAGCAGCTTAAGGACCCCCTACGAGCAGTACTTC
TRBD1	TRBV7-2	.	TRBJ2-7	CASSLLLRTGVTYF	TGTGCCAGCAGCTTATTGTTGCGGACAGGGGTCACATACTTC
.	TRBV7-9	.	TRBJ2-3	CASSLAGEDTQYF	TGTGCCAGCAGCTTAGCGGGAGAAGATACGCAGTATTTT
TRBD1	TRBV11-2	.	TRBJ2-1	CASSSYRDRGLDEQFF	TGTGCCAGCAGCTCTTACCGGGACAGGGGGCTGGATGAGCAGTTCTTC
.	TRBV9	.	TRBJ2-1	CASSLGRGYYNEQFF	TGTGCCAGCAGCCTCGGGAGAGGGTACTACAATGAGCAGTTCTTC
TRBD1	TRBV18	.	TRBJ1-4	CASSPEQTGIDEKLFF	TGTGCCAGCTCACCTGAGCAGACAGGGATCGATGAAAAACTGTTTTTT